This entry features one T cell receptor beta chain sequence. The antigen remains undetermined. Between the trimmed V and J ends, which lost 8 bases and 2 bases, there was a span of 22 bases. Per the germline V gene, CDR1 is LNHNV and CDR2 is YYDKDF (reference sequence). The CDR3 has 16 residues. The source of the sample is a study of cytomegalovirus exposure and HLA in healthy donors. Overall study context: Inside one of the first data releases sat around 77 million unique TCRs taken from HLA-typed donors.

Study results and limitations: Several of the most significant clusters appeared linked to common viral pathogens, based on a later analysis.

Primers included in the PCR were 60 Vbeta and 13 Jbeta primers. The data were produced by immunoSEQ multiplex PCR, yet TCRdb's version contains in-frame clones alone and is incomplete. The data hold 95,000 to 150,000 clones, with around 78% observed a single time. This TCR derives from a woman aged 25 to 45 in good health and CMV-seropositive. The rearrangement links TRBV15 to TRBJ2-7; possibly TRBD1 for D (5 bases). Material for sequencing was PBMCs. The DNA of the CDR3 is TGTGCCACCTCAAACAGGCAGATCTCTTCCCCCTACGAGCAGTACTTC. This translates into CATSNRQISSPYEQYF.